This T cell receptor (beta chain) came from a study of OX40 agonist ivuxolimab in advanced cancers. Findings of the study overall: Near-lowest levels of clonal expansion characterized partial responders at 0.1-3.0 mg/kg.

Data came from immunoSEQ multiplex PCR; TCRdb stores just in-frame clones and leaves some out. The data show over 50,000 clones, about nine tenths seen once. The germline V gene has CDR1 SGDLS and CDR2 YYNGEE. The CDR3 is 15 residues long. Between the trimmed V and J ends, which lost 1 base and 7 bases, there was a span of 15 bases. Of note for this clone: Antigen unknown.

The sequences come from CD4+ or CD8+ T cells sorted from blood, collected in a trial of the OX40 agonist ivuxolimab. This sequence joins TRBV9 and TRBJ2-1, with a tentative D call TRBD1 (5 bases). The sequence derives from an adult with an advanced solid tumor such as melanoma, head and neck, liver or kidney cancer. The CDR3 nucleotides are TGTGCCAGCAGCGTATCACAGGCGCTGACTAATGAGCAGTTCTTC. Translated, it gives CASSVSQALTNEQFF.